This T cell receptor (beta chain) originates from a study of CDR3 diversity in severe acne. Germline loops: CDR1 SEHNR, CDR2 FQNEAQ (reference sequence). Trimming left V 5 bases short and J 4 bases short, with 20 bases between. The CDR3 length is 16 residues. TCRdb called the PCR reads again in MiXCR, with one record for every CDR3 protein. The data contain about 84,000 distinct CDR3 sequences, around 50% of them seen just once; the ten biggest clones take up more than 13%. The sequenced material came from blood. The V and J genes are TRBV7-9 and TRBJ2-5; D is undetermined. This clonotype was obtained from a male donor in good health, without acne. The chain's CDR3 is CASSPWPLRVVETQYF. CDR3 coding DNA: TGTGCCAGCAGCCCCTGGCCCCTTCGGGTTGTAGAGACCCAGTACTTC.